The clone carrying this T cell receptor (beta chain) was found a few times. Authors' processing steps: Reference gene primer amplification yielded estimated nucleated cell counts. The table came from immunoSEQ multiplex PCR; TCRdb's copy has only in-frame clones and leaves some out. V, J and clone size are taken as reported in that table, and D and trimming were inferred from the DNA itself. The table shows more than 200,000 clones, with more than 75% occurring only once. The sample belongs to a study of blood T cell repertoires in COVID-19. Across the study: T cells, B-cell-depleted T cells, or PBMCs supplied cDNA or gDNA.

It was during active infection that Seattle patients were enrolled and then longitudinally followed. This CDR3 region has 13 residues. Deletions cut 4 bases from V and 4 bases from J, with 10 bases between. In germline, CDR1 is KGHDR, CDR2 SFDVKD. Material: peripheral blood. This TCR derives from a man between 45 and 60 years old with COVID-19, enrolled during active disease. The rearrangement links TRBV24-1 to TRBJ2-7, with TRBD1 as a possible D gene (6 bases). Here the CDR3 DNA reads TGTGCCACCAGTGACAACAGGGTTTACGAGCAGTACTTC. This translates into CATSDNRVYEQYF.